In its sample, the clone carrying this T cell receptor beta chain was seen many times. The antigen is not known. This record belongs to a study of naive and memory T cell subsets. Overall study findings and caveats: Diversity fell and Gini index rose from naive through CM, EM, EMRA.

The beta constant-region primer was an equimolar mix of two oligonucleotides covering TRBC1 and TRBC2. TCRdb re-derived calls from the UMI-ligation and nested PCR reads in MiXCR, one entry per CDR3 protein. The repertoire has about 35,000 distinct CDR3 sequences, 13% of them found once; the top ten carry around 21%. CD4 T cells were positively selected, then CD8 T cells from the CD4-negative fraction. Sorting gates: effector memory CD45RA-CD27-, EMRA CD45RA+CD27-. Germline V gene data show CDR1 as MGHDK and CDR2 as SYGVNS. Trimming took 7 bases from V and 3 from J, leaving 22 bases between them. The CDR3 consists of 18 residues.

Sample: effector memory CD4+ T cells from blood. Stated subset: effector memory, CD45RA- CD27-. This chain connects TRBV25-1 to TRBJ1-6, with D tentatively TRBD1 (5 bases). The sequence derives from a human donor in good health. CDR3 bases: TGTGCCAGCACCGGACGGCCTACGGGGGATGGCTATAATTCACCCCTCCACTTT. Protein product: CASTGRPTGDGYNSPLHF.